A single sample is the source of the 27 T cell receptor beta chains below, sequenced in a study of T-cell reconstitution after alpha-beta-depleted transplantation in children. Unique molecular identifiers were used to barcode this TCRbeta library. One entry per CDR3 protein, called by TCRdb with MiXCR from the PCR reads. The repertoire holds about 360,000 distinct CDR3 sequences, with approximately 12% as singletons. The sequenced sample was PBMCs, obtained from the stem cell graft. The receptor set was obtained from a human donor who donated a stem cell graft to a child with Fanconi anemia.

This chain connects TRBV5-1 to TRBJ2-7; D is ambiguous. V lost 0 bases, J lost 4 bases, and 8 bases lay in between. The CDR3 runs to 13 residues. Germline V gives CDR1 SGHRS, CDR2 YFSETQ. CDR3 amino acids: CASSLGSGYEQYF. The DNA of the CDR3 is TGCGCCAGCAGCTTGGGGTCAGGATACGAGCAGTACTTC.

For the CDR3, the DNA is TGCAGCGTTAAAGGACAGTATGGCTACACCTTC. This gives the protein CSVKGQYGYTF. J is TRBJ1-2 and V is TRBV29-1, with a weak D call TRBD1 (6 bases). The CDR3 extends over 11 amino acids. CDR1 and CDR2 from the germline V gene are SQVTM and ANQGSEA. The germline V and J ends were trimmed by 5 bases and 5 bases, with 9 bases remaining between them.

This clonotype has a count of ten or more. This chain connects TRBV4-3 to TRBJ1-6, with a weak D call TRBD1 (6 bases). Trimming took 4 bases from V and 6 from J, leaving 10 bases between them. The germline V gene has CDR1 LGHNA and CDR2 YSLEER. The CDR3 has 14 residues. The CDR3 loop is CASSLGQLNSPLHF. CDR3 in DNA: TGCGCCAGCAGCCTAGGACAGCTTAATTCACCCCTCCACTTT.

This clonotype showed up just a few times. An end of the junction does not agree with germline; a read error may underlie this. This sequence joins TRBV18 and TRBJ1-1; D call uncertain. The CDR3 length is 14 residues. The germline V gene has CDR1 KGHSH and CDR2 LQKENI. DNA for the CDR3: TGTGCCAGCGCACCTGTAGGAGGCGACACTGAAGCTTTCTTT. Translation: CASAPVGGDTEAFF.

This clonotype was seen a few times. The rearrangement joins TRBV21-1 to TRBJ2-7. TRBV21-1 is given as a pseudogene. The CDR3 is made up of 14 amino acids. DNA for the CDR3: TGTGCCAGCAGCAAAGGGGGTGAACCCTACGAGCAGTACTTC. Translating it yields CASSKGGEPYEQYF.

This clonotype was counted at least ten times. The CDR3 nucleotides are TGTGCCAGCAGCCCCGAGGGCCTGCTTGAAGCTTTCTTT. Its protein product is CASSPEGLLEAFF. The chain joins TRBV6-5 to TRBJ1-1, with no clear D. The V end was cut by 6 bases, the J end by 7 bases, with 15 bases between. The CDR3 length is 13 residues. The V gene's germline CDR1 is MNHEY and CDR2 SVGAGI.

The CDR3 bases are TGTGCCAGCAGCCAAGCTAGCGGGGGGTCAAATGAGCAGTTCTTC. This translates into CASSQASGGSNEQFF. This rearrangement joins TRBV4-2 to TRBJ2-1; 11 bases align to TRBD2. The V gene's germline CDR1 is LGHNA and CDR2 YNFKEQ. V lost 1 base to trimming and J lost 7 bases; unmatched junction nucleotides: 3. CDR3 length: 15 residues.

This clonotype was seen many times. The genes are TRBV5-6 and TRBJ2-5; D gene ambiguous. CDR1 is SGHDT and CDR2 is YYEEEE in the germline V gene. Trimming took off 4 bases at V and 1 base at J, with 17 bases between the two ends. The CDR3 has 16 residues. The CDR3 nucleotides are TGTGCCAGCAGCCCGCACAGTAACCCTTTCCAAGAGACCCAGTACTTC. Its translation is CASSPHSNPFQETQYF.

The chain's CDR3 is CASSRVPGSEQYV. CDR3 DNA: TGTGCCAGCAGTCGAGTCCCAGGGAGCGAGCAGTACGTC. This rearrangement joins TRBV2 to TRBJ2-7, with D perhaps TRBD1 or TRBD2 (5 bases each). V was clipped by 5 bases and J by 6 bases, with 14 bases between them. CDR1 SNHLY and CDR2 FYNNEI come from the germline V gene. CDR3 length equals 13 residues.

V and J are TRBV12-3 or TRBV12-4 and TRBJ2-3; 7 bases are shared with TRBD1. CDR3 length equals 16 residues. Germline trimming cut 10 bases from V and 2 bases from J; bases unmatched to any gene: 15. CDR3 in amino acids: CATSIPGTEFTDTQYF. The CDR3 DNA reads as TGTGCCACCTCAATTCCCGGGACAGAATTCACAGATACGCAGTATTTT.

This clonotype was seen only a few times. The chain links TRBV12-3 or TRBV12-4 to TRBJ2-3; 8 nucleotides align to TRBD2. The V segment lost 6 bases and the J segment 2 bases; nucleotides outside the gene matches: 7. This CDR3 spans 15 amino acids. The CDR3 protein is CASRVGGEITDTQYF. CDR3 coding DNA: TGTGCCAGCAGGGTCGGGGGGGAAATCACAGATACGCAGTATTTT.

CDR3 sequence: CASSRQGALGETQYF. Written as DNA, the CDR3 is TGTGCCAGCAGCCGACAGGGGGCGCTGGGGGAGACCCAGTACTTC. J is TRBJ2-5 and V is TRBV7-2; the match to TRBD1 covers 10 bases. CDR1 SGHTA and CDR2 FQGNSA come from the germline V gene. The CDR3 is 15 residues long. V lost 5 bases, J lost 5 bases, and 8 bases stayed unmatched.

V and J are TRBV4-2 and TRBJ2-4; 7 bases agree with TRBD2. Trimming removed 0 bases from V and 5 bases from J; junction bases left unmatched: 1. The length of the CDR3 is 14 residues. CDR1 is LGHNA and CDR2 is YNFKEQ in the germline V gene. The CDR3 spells CASSQDLAENIQYF. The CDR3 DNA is TGTGCCAGCAGCCAAGATCTAGCGGAAAACATTCAGTACTTC.

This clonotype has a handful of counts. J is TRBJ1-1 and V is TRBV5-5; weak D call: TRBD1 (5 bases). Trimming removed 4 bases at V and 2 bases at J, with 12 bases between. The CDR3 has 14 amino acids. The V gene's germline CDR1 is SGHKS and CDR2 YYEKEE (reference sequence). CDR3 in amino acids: CASSNPGYNTEAFF. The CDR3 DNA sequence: TGTGCCAGCAGCAACCCAGGGTACAACACTGAAGCTTTCTTT.

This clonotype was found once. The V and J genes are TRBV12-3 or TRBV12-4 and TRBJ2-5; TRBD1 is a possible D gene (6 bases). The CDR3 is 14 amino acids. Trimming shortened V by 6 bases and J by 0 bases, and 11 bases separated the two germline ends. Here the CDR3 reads CASRDSTYQETQYF. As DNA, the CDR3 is TGTGCCAGCAGGGACAGCACGTACCAAGAGACCCAGTACTTC.

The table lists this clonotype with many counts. The CDR3 region has the DNA TGTGCCAGCAGTATGACAGGGGGCAATCAGCCCCAGCATTTT. Residues: CASSMTGGNQPQHF. J is TRBJ1-5 and V is TRBV28, with 8 bases fitting TRBD1. V trimming: 5 bases; J trimming: 2 bases; junction bases outside the gene matches: 2. The CDR3 is 14 residues long. CDR1 MDHEN and CDR2 SYDVKM come from the germline V gene.

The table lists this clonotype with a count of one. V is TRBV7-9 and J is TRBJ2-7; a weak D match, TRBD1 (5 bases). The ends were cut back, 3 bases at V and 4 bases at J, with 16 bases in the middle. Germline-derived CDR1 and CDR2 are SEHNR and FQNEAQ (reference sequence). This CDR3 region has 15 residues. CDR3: CASSFWRQRNYEQYF. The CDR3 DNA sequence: TGTGCCAGCAGCTTTTGGAGACAGAGAAATTACGAGCAGTACTTC.

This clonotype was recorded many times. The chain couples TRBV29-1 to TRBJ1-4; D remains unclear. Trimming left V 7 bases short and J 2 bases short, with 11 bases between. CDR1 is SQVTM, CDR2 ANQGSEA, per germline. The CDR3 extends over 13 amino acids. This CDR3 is CSAGGRTNEKLFF. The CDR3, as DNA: TGCAGCGCCGGCGGTCGGACTAATGAAAAACTGTTTTTT.

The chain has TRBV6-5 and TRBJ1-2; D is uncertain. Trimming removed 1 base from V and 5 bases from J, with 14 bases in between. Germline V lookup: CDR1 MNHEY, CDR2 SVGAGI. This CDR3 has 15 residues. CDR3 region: CASSYLDSVPYGYTF. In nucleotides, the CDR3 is TGTGCCAGCAGTTACTTGGACTCCGTCCCATATGGCTACACCTTC.

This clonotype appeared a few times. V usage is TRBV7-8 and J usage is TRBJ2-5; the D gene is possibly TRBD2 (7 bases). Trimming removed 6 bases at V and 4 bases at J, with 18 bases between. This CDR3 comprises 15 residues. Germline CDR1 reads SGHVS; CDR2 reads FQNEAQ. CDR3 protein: CASSNLRGGGETQYF. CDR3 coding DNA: TGTGCCAGCAGTAACCTCAGGGGAGGGGGAGAGACCCAGTACTTC. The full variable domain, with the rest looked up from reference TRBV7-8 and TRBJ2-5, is GAGVSQSPRYKVAKRGQDVALRCDPISGHVSLFWYQQALGQGPEFLTYFQNEAQLDKSGLPSDRFFAERPEGSVSTLKIQRTQQEDSAVYLCASSNLRGGGETQYFGPGTRLLVL.

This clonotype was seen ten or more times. The CDR3 spells CASSQGPQPQHF. CDR3 nucleotide sequence: TGTGCCAGCAGCCAAGGACCCCAGCCCCAGCATTTT. The V gene is TRBV7-9, the J gene TRBJ1-5, with no clear D. The CDR3 totals 12 residues. Trimming shortened V by 5 bases and J by 7 bases, and 9 bases separated the two germline ends. Per the germline V gene, CDR1 is SEHNR and CDR2 is FQNEAQ (reference sequence). The full variable domain, its missing parts supplied by reference TRBV7-9 and TRBJ1-5, is DTGVSQNPRHKITKRGQNVTFRCDPISEHNRLYWYRQTLGQGPEFLTYFQNEAQLEKSRLLSDRFSAERPKGSFSTLEIQRTEQGDSAMYLCASSQGPQPQHFGDGTRLSIL.

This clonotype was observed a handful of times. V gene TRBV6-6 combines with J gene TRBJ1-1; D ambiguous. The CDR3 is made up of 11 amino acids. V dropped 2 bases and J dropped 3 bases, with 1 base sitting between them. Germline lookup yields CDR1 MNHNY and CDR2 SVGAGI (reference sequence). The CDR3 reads CASSYHTEAFF. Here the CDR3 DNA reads TGTGCCAGCAGTTACCACACTGAAGCTTTCTTT.

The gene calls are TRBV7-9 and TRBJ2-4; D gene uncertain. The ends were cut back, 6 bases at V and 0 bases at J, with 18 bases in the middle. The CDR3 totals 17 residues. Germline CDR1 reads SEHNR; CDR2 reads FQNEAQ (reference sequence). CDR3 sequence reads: CASSPWMGSRAKNIQYF. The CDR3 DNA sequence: TGTGCCAGCAGTCCTTGGATGGGCTCCAGAGCCAAAAACATTCAGTACTTC.

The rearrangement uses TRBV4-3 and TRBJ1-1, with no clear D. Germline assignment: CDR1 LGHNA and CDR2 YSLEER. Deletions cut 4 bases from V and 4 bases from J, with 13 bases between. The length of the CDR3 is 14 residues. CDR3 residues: CASSPSGGSTEAFF. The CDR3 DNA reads TGCGCCAGCAGCCCCTCCGGCGGGAGCACTGAAGCTTTCTTT.

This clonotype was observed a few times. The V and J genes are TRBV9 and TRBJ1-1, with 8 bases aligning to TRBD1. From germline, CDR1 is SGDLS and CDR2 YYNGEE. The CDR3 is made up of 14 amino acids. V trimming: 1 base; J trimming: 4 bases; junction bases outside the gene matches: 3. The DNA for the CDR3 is TGTGCCAGCAGCGTACAGGGGGCGAGCACTGAAGCTTTCTTT. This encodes CASSVQGASTEAFF. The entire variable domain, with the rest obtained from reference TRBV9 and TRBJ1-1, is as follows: DSGVTQTPKHLITATGQRVTLRCSPRSGDLSVYWYQQSLDQGLQFLIQYYNGEERAKGNILERFSAQQFPDLHSELNLSSLELGDSALYFCASSVQGASTEAFFGQGTRLTVV.

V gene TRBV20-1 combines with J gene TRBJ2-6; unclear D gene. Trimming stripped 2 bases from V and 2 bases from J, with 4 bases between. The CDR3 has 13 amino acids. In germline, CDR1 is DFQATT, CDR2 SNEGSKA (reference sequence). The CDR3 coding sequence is TGCAGTGCTAGACCCACTGGGGCCAACGTCCTGACTTTC. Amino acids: CSARPTGANVLTF.

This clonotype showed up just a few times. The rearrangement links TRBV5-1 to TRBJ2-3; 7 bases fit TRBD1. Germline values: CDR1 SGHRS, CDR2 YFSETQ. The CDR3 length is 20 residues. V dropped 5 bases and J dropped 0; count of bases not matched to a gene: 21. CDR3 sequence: CASSPAIPGQTTTSTDTQYF. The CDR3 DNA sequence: TGCGCCAGCAGTCCAGCCATTCCGGGACAGACGACTACCAGCACAGATACGCAGTATTTT.